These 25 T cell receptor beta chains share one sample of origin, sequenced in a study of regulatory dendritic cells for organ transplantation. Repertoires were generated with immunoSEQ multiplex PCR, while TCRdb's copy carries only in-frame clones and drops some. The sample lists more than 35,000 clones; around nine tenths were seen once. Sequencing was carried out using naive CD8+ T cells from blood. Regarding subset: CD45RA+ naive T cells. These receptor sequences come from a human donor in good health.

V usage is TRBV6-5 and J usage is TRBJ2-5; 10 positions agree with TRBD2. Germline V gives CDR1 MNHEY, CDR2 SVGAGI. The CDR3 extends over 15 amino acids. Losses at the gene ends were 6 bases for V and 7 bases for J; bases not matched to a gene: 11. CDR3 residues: CASSAWSGRAATQYF. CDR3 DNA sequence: TGTGCCAGCAGCGCCTGGAGCGGGAGGGCCGCGACCCAGTACTTC.

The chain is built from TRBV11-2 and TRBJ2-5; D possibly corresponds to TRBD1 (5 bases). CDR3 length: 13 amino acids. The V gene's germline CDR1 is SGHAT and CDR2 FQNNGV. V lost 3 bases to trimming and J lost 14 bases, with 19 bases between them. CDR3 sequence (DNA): TGTGCCAGCAGCTTCTCCCGTGAGGACCGGACATACTTC. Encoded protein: CASSFSREDRTYF.

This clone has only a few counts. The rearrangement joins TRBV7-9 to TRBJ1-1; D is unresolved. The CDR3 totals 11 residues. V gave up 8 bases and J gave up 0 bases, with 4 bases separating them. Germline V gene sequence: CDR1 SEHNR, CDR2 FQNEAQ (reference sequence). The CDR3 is CASSMNTEAFF. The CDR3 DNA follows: TGTGCCAGCTCCATGAACACTGAAGCTTTCTTT. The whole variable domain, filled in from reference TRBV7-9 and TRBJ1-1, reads DTGVSQNPRHKITKRGQNVTFRCDPISEHNRLYWYRQTLGQGPEFLTYFQNEAQLEKSRLLSDRFSAERPKGSFSTLEIQRTEQGDSAMYLCASSMNTEAFFGQGTRLTVV.

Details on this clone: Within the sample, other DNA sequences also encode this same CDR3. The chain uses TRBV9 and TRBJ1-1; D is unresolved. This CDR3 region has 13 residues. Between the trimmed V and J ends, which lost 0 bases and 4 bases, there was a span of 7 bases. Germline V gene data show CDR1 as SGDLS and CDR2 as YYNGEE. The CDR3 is CASSVGGSTEAFF. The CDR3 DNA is TGTGCCAGCAGCGTAGGTGGGAGCACTGAAGCTTTCTTT.

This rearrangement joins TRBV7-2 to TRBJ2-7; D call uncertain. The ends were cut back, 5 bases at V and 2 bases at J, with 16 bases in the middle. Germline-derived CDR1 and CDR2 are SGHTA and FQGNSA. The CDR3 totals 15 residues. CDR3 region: CASSPRGGFAYEQYF. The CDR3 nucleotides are TGTGCCAGCAGCCCGAGAGGTGGGTTCGCCTACGAGCAGTACTTC.

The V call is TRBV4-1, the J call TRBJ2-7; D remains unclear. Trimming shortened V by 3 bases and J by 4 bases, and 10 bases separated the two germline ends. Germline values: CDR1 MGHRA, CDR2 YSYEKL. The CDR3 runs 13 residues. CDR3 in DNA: TGCGCCAGCAGCCACCGACATGGTTACGAGCAGTACTTC. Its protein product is CASSHRHGYEQYF.

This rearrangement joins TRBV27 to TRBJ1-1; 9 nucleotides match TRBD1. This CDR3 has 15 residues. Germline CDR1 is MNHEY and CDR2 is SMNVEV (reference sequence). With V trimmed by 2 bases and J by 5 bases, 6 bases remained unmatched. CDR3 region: CASSLMTGGLTEAFF. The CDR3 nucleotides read TGTGCCAGCAGTTTAATGACAGGGGGATTAACTGAAGCTTTCTTT.

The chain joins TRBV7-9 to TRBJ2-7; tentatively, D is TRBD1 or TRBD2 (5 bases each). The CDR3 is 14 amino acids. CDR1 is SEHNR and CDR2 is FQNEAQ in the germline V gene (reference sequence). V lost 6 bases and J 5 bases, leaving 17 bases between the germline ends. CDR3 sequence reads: CASSHRDRGHEQYF. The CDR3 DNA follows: TGTGCCAGCAGTCACCGGGACCGGGGACACGAGCAGTACTTC.

This chain's CDR3 is CASTPGSHTNTDTQYF. The CDR3 nucleotides read TGTGCCAGCACTCCGGGATCCCATACTAACACAGATACGCAGTATTTT. The chain uses TRBV27 and TRBJ2-3, with D perhaps TRBD2 (5 bases). Trimming shortened V by 7 bases and J by 2 bases, and 19 bases separated the two germline ends. Per germline, CDR1 MNHEY and CDR2 SMNVEV (reference sequence). The CDR3 sequence is 16 residues long.

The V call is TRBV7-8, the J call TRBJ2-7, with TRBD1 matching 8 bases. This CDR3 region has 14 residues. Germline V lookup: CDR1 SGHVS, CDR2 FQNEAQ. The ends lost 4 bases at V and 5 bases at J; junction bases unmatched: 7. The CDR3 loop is CASSSGQGINEQYF. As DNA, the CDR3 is TGTGCCAGCAGCTCCGGACAGGGCATCAACGAGCAGTACTTC.

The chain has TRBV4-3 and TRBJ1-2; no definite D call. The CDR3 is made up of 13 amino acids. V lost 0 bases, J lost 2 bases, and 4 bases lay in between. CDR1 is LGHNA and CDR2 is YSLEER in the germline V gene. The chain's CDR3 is CASSQELNYGYTF. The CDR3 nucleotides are TGCGCCAGCAGCCAAGAACTGAACTATGGCTACACCTTC.

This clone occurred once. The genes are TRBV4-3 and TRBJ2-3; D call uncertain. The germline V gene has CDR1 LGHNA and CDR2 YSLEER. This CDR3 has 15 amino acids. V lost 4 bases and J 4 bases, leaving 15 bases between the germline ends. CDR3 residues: CASSRILNSADTQYF. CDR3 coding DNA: TGCGCCAGCAGCCGGATACTAAATTCGGCAGATACGCAGTATTTT.

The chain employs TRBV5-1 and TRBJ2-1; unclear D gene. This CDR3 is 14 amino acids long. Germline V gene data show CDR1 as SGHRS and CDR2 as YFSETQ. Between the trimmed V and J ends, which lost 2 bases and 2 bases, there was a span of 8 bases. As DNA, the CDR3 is TGCGCCAGCAGCTTCTTAGGGCCCTACAATGAGCAGTTCTTC. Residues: CASSFLGPYNEQFF.

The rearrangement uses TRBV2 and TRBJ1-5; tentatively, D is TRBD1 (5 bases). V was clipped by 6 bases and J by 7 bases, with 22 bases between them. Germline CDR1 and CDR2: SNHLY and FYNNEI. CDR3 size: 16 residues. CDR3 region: CASREGLQGGRQPQHF. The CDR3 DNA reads TGTGCCAGCAGGGAGGGTCTGCAGGGCGGTCGGCAGCCCCAGCATTTT.

CDR3 sequence: CASSPTTGHYGYTF. CDR3 nucleotides: TGTGCCAGCAGCCCCACGACAGGGCACTATGGCTACACCTTC. V and J are TRBV7-9 and TRBJ1-2, with TRBD1 identical over 7 bases. The CDR3 sequence is 14 residues long. CDR1 is SEHNR and CDR2 is FQNEAQ in the germline V gene (reference sequence). With V trimmed by 5 bases and J by 3 bases, 6 bases remained unmatched.

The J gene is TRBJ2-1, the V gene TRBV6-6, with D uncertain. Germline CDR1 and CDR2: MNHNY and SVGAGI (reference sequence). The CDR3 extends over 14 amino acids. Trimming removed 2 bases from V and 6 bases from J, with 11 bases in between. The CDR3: CASSYMTAGNEQFF. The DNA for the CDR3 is TGTGCCAGCAGTTACATGACGGCTGGCAATGAGCAGTTCTTC.

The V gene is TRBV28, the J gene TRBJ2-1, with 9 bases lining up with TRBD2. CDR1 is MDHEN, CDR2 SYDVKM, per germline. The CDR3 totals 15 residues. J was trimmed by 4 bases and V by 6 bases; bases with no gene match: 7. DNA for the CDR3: TGTGCCAGCAGAACACTAGCGGGCAGATACAATGAGCAGTTCTTC. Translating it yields CASRTLAGRYNEQFF.

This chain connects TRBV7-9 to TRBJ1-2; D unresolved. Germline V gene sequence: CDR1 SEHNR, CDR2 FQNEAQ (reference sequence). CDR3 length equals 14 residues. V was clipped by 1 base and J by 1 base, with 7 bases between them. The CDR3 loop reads CASSLGNFNYGYTF. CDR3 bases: TGTGCCAGCAGCTTAGGTAACTTTAACTATGGCTACACCTTC.

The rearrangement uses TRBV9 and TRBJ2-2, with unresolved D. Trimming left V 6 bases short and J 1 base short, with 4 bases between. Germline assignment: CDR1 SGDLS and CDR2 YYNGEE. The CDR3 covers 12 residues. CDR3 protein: CASTVNTGELFF. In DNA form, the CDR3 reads TGTGCCAGCACGGTGAACACCGGGGAGCTGTTTTTT. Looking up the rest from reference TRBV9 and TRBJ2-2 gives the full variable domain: DSGVTQTPKHLITATGQRVTLRCSPRSGDLSVYWYQQSLDQGLQFLIQYYNGEERAKGNILERFSAQQFPDLHSELNLSSLELGDSALYFCASTVNTGELFFGEGSRLTVL.

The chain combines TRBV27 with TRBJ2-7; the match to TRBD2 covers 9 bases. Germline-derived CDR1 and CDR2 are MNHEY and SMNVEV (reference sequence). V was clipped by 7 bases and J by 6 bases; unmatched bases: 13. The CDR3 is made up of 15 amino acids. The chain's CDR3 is CASTRPLAGESEQYF. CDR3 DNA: TGTGCCAGCACCCGCCCGTTAGCGGGAGAATCCGAGCAGTACTTC.

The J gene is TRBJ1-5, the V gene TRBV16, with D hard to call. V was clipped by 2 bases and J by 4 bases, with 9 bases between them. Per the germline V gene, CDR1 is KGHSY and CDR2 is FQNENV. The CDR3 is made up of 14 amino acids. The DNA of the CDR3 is TGTGCCAGCAGCCAAGATCTCCGGAATCAGCCCCAGCATTTT. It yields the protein CASSQDLRNQPQHF.

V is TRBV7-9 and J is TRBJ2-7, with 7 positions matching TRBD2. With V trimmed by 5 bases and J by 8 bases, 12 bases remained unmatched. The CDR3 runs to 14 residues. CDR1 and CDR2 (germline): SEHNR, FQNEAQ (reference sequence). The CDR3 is CASSRPGERGQQYF. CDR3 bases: TGTGCCAGCAGCCGTCCCGGGGAGCGGGGACAGCAGTACTTC. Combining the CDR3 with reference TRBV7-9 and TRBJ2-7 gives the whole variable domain DTGVSQNPRHKITKRGQNVTFRCDPISEHNRLYWYRQTLGQGPEFLTYFQNEAQLEKSRLLSDRFSAERPKGSFSTLEIQRTEQGDSAMYLCASSRPGERGQQYFGPGTRLTVT.

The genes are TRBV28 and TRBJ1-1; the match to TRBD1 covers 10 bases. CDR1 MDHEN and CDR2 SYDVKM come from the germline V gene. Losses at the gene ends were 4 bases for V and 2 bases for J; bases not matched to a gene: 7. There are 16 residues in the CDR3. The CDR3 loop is CASSWIGTGDNTEAFF. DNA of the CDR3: TGTGCCAGCAGTTGGATAGGGACAGGGGATAACACTGAAGCTTTCTTT.

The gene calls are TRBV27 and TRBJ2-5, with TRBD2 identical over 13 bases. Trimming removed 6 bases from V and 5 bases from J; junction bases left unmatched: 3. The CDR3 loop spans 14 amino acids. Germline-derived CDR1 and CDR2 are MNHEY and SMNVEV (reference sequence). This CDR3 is CASRLLAGGETQYF. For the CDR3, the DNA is TGTGCCAGCAGACTACTAGCGGGAGGGGAGACCCAGTACTTC.

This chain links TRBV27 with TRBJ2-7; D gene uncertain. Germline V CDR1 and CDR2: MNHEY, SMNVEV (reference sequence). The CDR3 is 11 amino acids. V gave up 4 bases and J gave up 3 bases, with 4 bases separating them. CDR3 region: CASSSRYEQYF. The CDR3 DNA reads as TGTGCCAGCAGTTCGCGCTACGAGCAGTACTTC.